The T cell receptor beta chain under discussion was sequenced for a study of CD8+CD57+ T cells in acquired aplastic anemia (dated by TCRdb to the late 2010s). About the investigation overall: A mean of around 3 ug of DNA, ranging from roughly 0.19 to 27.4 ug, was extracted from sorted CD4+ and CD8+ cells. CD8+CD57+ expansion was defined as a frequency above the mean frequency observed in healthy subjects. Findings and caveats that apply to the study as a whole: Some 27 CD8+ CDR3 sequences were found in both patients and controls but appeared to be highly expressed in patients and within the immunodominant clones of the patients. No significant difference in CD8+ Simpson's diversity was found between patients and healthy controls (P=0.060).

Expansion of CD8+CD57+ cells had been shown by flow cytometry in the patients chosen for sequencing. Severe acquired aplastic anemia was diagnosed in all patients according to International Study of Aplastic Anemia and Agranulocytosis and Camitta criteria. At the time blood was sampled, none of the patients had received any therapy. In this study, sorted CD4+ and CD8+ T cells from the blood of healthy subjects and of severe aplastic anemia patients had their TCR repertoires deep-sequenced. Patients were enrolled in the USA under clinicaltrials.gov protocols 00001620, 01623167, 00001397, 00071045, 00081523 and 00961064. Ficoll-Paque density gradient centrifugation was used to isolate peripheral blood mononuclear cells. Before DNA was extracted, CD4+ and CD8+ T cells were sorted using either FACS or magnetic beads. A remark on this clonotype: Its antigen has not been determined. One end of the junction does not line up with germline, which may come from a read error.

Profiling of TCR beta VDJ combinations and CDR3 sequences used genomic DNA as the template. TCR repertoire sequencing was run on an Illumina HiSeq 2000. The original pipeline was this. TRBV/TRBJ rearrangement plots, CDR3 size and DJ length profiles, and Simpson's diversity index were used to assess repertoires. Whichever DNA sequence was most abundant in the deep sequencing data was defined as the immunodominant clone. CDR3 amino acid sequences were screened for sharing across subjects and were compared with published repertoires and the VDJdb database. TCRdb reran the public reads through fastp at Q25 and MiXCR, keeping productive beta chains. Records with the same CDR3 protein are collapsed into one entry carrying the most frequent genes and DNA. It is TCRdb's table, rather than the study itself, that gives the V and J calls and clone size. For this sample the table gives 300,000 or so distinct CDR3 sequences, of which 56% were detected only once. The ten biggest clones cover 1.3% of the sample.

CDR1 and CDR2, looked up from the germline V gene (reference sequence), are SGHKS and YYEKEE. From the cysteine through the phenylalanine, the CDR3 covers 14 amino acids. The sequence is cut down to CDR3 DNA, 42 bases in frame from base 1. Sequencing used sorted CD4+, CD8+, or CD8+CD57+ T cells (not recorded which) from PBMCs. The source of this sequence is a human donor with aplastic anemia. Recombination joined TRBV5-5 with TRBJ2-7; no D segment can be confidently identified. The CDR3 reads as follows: CASSLAIGSREQYF. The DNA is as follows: TGCGCCAGCAGCTTGGCGATAGGTTCGAGGGAGCAGTACTTC.